What follows are 18 T cell receptor beta chains derived from one specimen sequenced in a study of blood T cell repertoires in COVID-19. Assay used: immunoSEQ multiplex PCR; TCRdb lists only in-frame clones, some missing. The table lists around 300,000 clones, roughly nine tenths of them singletons. Source material: PBMCs or T cells enriched from blood (not recorded which). Source of these receptors: a woman younger than 35 who had recovered from COVID-19.

A single count supports this clone. The chain employs TRBV10-1 and TRBJ1-1, with 8 nucleotides matching TRBD1. The CDR3 has 16 residues. Germline CDR1 is WNHNN and CDR2 is SYGVQD (reference sequence). J gave up 3 bases and V 0 bases, and 6 bases lay outside the gene matches. CDR3 protein: CASSESTGVGDTEAFF. CDR3 DNA: TGCGCCAGCAGTGAGTCGACAGGGGTTGGGGACACTGAAGCTTTCTTT.

The chain joins TRBV19 to TRBJ2-2, with TRBD1 matching 7 bases. Germline loops: CDR1 LNHDA, CDR2 SQIVND (reference sequence). Trimming removed 1 base from V and 0 bases from J; junction bases left unmatched: 2. CDR3 length: 16 residues. The CDR3, as DNA: TGTGCCAGTAGTATAGGTGGGACAGCGAACACCGGGGAGCTGTTTTTT. Its protein product is CASSIGGTANTGELFF.

This rearrangement joins TRBV24-1 to TRBJ1-4; tentatively, D is TRBD1 (6 bases). The V gene lost 1 base and the J gene lost 3 bases, with 14 bases spanning the gap. Germline loops: CDR1 KGHDR, CDR2 SFDVKD. This CDR3 spans 17 amino acids. In nucleotides, the CDR3 is TGTGCCACCAGTGATTTCCTTACAGGGCCGTCTAATGAAAAACTGTTTTTT. Its translation is CATSDFLTGPSNEKLFF.

The chain is built from TRBV6-7 and TRBJ1-4, with a possible D match to TRBD1 (5 bases). TRBV6-7 is recorded as an ORF, its role being uncertain. The CDR3 runs 19 residues. Between the trimmed V and J ends, which lost 0 bases and 8 bases, there was a span of 25 bases. CDR3 nucleotides: TGTGCCAGCAGTTACTCGAGGAGTATTGGGACCCGGGAGTACGAAAAACTGTTTTTT. Protein: CASSYSRSIGTREYEKLFF.

The chain recombines TRBV5-1 with TRBJ1-1, with 9 bases aligning to TRBD1. Germline V lookup: CDR1 SGHRS, CDR2 YFSETQ. Trimming took 2 bases from V and 4 from J; bases not matched to a gene: 9. This CDR3 region has 16 residues. The CDR3 DNA sequence: TGCGCCAGCAGCTTAGGACAGGGGACCATGACCACTGAAGCTTTCTTT. This gives the protein CASSLGQGTMTTEAFF. Combining the CDR3 with reference TRBV5-1 and TRBJ1-1 gives the whole variable domain KAGVTQTPRYLIKTRGQQVTLSCSPISGHRSVSWYQQTPGQGLQFLFEYFSETQRNKGNFPGRFSGRQFSNSRSEMNVSTLELGDSALYLCASSLGQGTMTTEAFFGQGTRLTVV.

The chain links TRBV6-5 to TRBJ1-1, with 7 nucleotides matching TRBD1. This CDR3 is built from 13 residues. V shed 7 bases and J 4 bases; nucleotides not matched to a gene: 6. The V gene's germline CDR1 is MNHEY and CDR2 SVGAGI. The CDR3 reads CASIRRGSTEAFF. The CDR3 DNA follows: TGTGCCAGCATTCGCAGGGGGTCCACTGAAGCTTTCTTT.

The genes are TRBV2 and TRBJ2-6; D might be TRBD1 (6 bases). Germline V gene sequence: CDR1 SNHLY, CDR2 FYNNEI. CDR3 size: 19 residues. V was pared by 2 bases and J by 0 bases, with 17 bases between. Here the CDR3 DNA reads TGTGCCAGCAGTGAATACCCAGGGGACCTGTACTCTGGGGCCAACGTCCTGACTTTC. Protein product: CASSEYPGDLYSGANVLTF.

V gene TRBV5-6 combines with J gene TRBJ2-2; 9 nucleotides agree with TRBD2. The CDR3 is 16 amino acids. The J segment lost 6 bases and the V segment lost 4 bases, leaving 10 bases of the junction unmatched. The germline gives CDR1 SGHDT, CDR2 YYEEEE. The CDR3 spells CASSPLGSGGAGELFF. CDR3 bases: TGTGCCAGCAGCCCGCTTGGTAGCGGGGGCGCCGGGGAGCTGTTTTTT. Full variable domain (missing parts from reference TRBV5-6 and TRBJ2-2): DAGVTQSPTHLIKTRGQQVTLRCSPKSGHDTVSWYQQALGQGPQFIFQYYEEEERQRGNFPDRFSGHQFPNYSSELNVNALLLGDSALYLCASSPLGSGGAGELFFGEGSRLTVL.

The chain has TRBV7-2 and TRBJ1-6; maybe TRBD1 (6 bases). Trimming took 3 bases from V and 6 from J, leaving 18 bases between them. There are 17 residues in the CDR3. Germline CDR1 is SGHTA and CDR2 is FQGNSA. CDR3 in amino acids: CASSFLPHRVRNSPLHF. The CDR3 bases are TGTGCCAGCAGCTTCCTACCACACAGGGTCCGTAATTCACCCCTCCACTTT.

This clone showed up just once. The V gene is TRBV11-2, the J gene TRBJ1-2, with 8 bases matching TRBD1. Trimming at V came to 10 bases and at J to 7 bases, leaving 11 bases not matched to a gene. Germline assignment: CDR1 SGHAT and CDR2 FQNNGV. The CDR3 runs to 13 residues. The DNA of the CDR3 is TGTGCCACACGGGACAGGCCAGAGGGTGGCTACACCTTC. As protein: CATRDRPEGGYTF.

The chain uses TRBV10-2 and TRBJ1-5; weak D call: TRBD1 (6 bases). This CDR3 has 14 residues. The germline V and J ends were trimmed by 1 base and 10 bases, with 14 bases remaining between them. Germline lookup yields CDR1 WSHSY and CDR2 SAAADI. The CDR3 sequence: CASSELNRDTPQHF. In DNA, the CDR3 is TGCGCCAGCAGTGAGTTAAACCGGGACACACCCCAGCATTTT.

V gene TRBV20-1 combines with J gene TRBJ2-7, with no clear D. Germline V gives CDR1 DFQATT, CDR2 SNEGSKA (reference sequence). V lost 3 bases to trimming and J lost 3 bases, with 18 bases between them. This CDR3 region has 15 residues. The CDR3 sequence is CSASGSPSLNYEQYF. The CDR3, as DNA: TGCAGTGCTAGTGGTTCTCCCAGTTTAAACTACGAGCAGTACTTC.

The CDR3 loop reads CASSLQGAGTGELFF. The CDR3 nucleotides are TGCGCCAGCAGCCTACAGGGGGCGGGCACCGGGGAGCTGTTTTTT. The chain joins TRBV5-1 to TRBJ2-2; 9 positions match TRBD1. Germline CDR1 reads SGHRS; CDR2 reads YFSETQ. The CDR3 extends over 15 amino acids. V lost 4 bases and J lost 4; bases outside the gene matches: 5.

The chain recombines TRBV6-5 with TRBJ1-4; perhaps TRBD1 as D (5 bases). Looked up from germline, CDR1 is MNHEY and CDR2 is SVGAGI. The CDR3 has 15 amino acids. Trimming stripped 1 base from V and 0 bases from J, with 6 bases between. In DNA, the CDR3 is TGTGCCAGCAGTTACTTAGGGGCAACTAATGAAAAACTGTTTTTT. This translates into CASSYLGATNEKLFF.

This chain connects TRBV5-8 to TRBJ1-1; D might be TRBD1 (5 bases). The CDR3 has 16 amino acids. Germline CDR1 and CDR2: SGHTS and YDEGEE. Trimming left V 2 bases short and J 0 bases short, with 14 bases between. The CDR3 here is CASSLRGGYMNTEAFF. The CDR3 DNA reads as TGTGCCAGCAGCTTACGGGGGGGGTATATGAACACTGAAGCTTTCTTT. The full variable domain, in which reference TRBV5-8 and TRBJ1-1 provide the parts outside the CDR3, is EAGVTQSPTHLIKTRGQQATLRCSPISGHTSVYWYQQALGLGLQFLLWYDEGEERNRGNFPPRFSGRQFPNYSSELNVNALELEDSALYLCASSLRGGYMNTEAFFGQGTRLTVV.

The chain employs TRBV6-1 and TRBJ2-5, with 10 bases lining up with TRBD1. The CDR3 sequence is 17 residues long. Germline lookup yields CDR1 MNHNS and CDR2 SASEGT. With V trimmed by 4 bases and J by 2 bases, 10 bases remained unmatched. The CDR3 spells CASSVRGTGALQETQYF. The CDR3 DNA follows: TGTGCCAGCAGTGTTCGGGGGACAGGGGCGTTACAAGAGACCCAGTACTTC.

The chain combines TRBV6-1 with TRBJ2-7; 9 nucleotides match TRBD2. This CDR3 region has 15 residues. Germline CDR1 is MNHNS and CDR2 is SASEGT. V gave up 1 base and J gave up 7 bases; unmatched junction bases: 8. The DNA for the CDR3 is TGTGCCAGCAGTGAAGAAGGGAGCGGGGGGCGGGAGCAGTACTTC. Translation gives CASSEEGSGGREQYF.

This chain uses TRBV5-5 with TRBJ1-4; TRBD1 is a possible D gene (5 bases). CDR3 length: 15 residues. Per the germline V gene, CDR1 is SGHKS and CDR2 is YYEKEE (reference sequence). Trimming took off 2 bases at V and 4 bases at J, with 12 bases between the two ends. The CDR3: CASSFQGAVNEKLFF. The CDR3 DNA follows: TGTGCCAGCAGCTTCCAGGGTGCCGTTAATGAAAAACTGTTTTTT.